These 30 T cell receptor beta chains share one sample of origin, sequenced in a study of monozygotic twins with cystic fibrosis. Clones were sequenced by immunoSEQ multiplex PCR, and TCRdb holds only the in-frame ones, with some missing. Here the sample spans about 9,100 clones, approximately 91% being singletons. The sample taken for sequencing was blood. The source of these receptors is a boy between 2 and 10 years old with cystic fibrosis.

V is TRBV7-2 and J is TRBJ1-1; no definite D call. The CDR3 spans 13 residues. Germline V CDR1 and CDR2: SGHTA, FQGNSA. Trimming took off 3 bases at V and 3 bases at J, with 8 bases between the two ends. The CDR3 coding sequence is TGTGCCAGCAGCTTTGGGGTGGACACTGAAGCTTTCTTT. Amino acid sequence: CASSFGVDTEAFF.

The V call is TRBV27, the J call TRBJ2-2, with D uncertain. Germline values: CDR1 MNHEY, CDR2 SMNVEV (reference sequence). The CDR3 loop spans 12 amino acids. Deletions cut 7 bases from V and 4 bases from J, with 7 bases between. The CDR3 region is CASTGPTGELFF. The CDR3 nucleotides read TGTGCCAGCACCGGGCCCACCGGGGAGCTGTTTTTT.

J is TRBJ2-2 and V is TRBV5-1; 7 nucleotides agree with TRBD1. Germline CDR1 and CDR2: SGHRS and YFSETQ. The CDR3 extends over 16 amino acids. J gave up 1 base and V 5 bases, and 8 bases lay outside the gene matches. The CDR3 DNA reads TGCGCCAGCAGTCATTCGGCAGGGGGGAACACCGGGGAGCTGTTTTTT. As protein: CASSHSAGGNTGELFF.

The chain combines TRBV6-1 with TRBJ1-4; D is ambiguous. Trimming took off 0 bases at V and 6 bases at J, with 14 bases between the two ends. Germline loops: CDR1 MNHNS, CDR2 SASEGT. There are 16 residues in the CDR3. The CDR3 region has the DNA TGTGCCAGCAGTGAAGCGAGATTTCGGACGTATGAAAAACTGTTTTTT. It encodes CASSEARFRTYEKLFF.

The chain is built from TRBV5-1 and TRBJ2-5; 11 bases line up with TRBD2. The V gene's germline CDR1 is SGHRS and CDR2 YFSETQ. Germline trimming cut 2 bases from V and 2 bases from J; bases unmatched to any gene: 5. CDR3 length: 16 amino acids. The CDR3 reads CASSLYSGGVQETQYF. CDR3 coding DNA: TGCGCCAGCAGCTTATATAGCGGGGGGGTACAAGAGACCCAGTACTTC. Based on the CDR3 plus reference TRBV5-1 and TRBJ2-5, the full variable domain is KAGVTQTPRYLIKTRGQQVTLSCSPISGHRSVSWYQQTPGQGLQFLFEYFSETQRNKGNFPGRFSGRQFSNSRSEMNVSTLELGDSALYLCASSLYSGGVQETQYFGPGTRLLVL.

The chain has TRBV5-1 and TRBJ2-1; TRBD2 matches at 13 bases. This CDR3 comprises 14 residues. Looked up from germline, CDR1 is SGHRS and CDR2 is YFSETQ. Germline trimming cut 6 bases from V and 6 bases from J; bases unmatched to any gene: 3. DNA for the CDR3: TGCGCCAGCAAGACTAGCGGGGGGCTCAATGAGCAGTTCTTC. Its translation: CASKTSGGLNEQFF.

The V gene is TRBV6-6, the J gene TRBJ2-7; the D is unclear. The CDR3 length is 15 residues. Germline V lookup: CDR1 MNHNY, CDR2 SVGAGI (reference sequence). The V end lost 2 bases, the J end lost 1 base, and 12 bases lay between the germline ends. The CDR3 bases are TGTGCCAGCAGTTACGTTGGCCAAAAATCCTACGAGCAGTACTTC. It encodes CASSYVGQKSYEQYF.

This rearrangement joins TRBV30 to TRBJ1-1; 8 nucleotides match TRBD1. Germline V gene sequence: CDR1 GTSNPN, CDR2 SVGIG (reference sequence). The CDR3 has 14 residues. V lost 2 bases, J lost 5 bases, and 7 bases stayed unmatched. The CDR3 region is CAWSPGGALTEAFF. In nucleotides, the CDR3 is TGTGCCTGGAGTCCAGGGGGCGCGTTGACTGAAGCTTTCTTT.

The V call is TRBV7-3, the J call TRBJ2-7; 13 bases line up with TRBD2. CDR3 size: 13 residues. With 5 bases clipped from V and 7 bases from J, the junction kept 2 bases outside the gene matches. CDR1 is SGHTA, CDR2 FQGTGA, per germline. The CDR3 reads CASSRGLAGEQYF. Here the CDR3 DNA reads TGTGCCAGCAGCCGGGGACTAGCGGGGGAGCAGTACTTC.

The count of this clone is one. The CDR3 here is CASSRDRGQYNEQFF. The CDR3 DNA sequence: TGTGCCAGCAGCCGTGACAGGGGTCAATACAATGAGCAGTTCTTC. The rearrangement joins TRBV7-3 to TRBJ2-1; 8 nucleotides agree with TRBD1. CDR3 length equals 15 residues. The V segment lost 5 bases and the J segment 4 bases; nucleotides outside the gene matches: 7. Germline loops: CDR1 SGHTA, CDR2 FQGTGA.

V usage is TRBV4-1 and J usage is TRBJ2-2, with D possibly TRBD1 on 5 matching bases. Trimming stripped 2 bases from V and 5 bases from J, with 15 bases between. Per the germline V gene, CDR1 is MGHRA and CDR2 is YSYEKL. The CDR3 consists of 16 residues. CDR3 sequence reads: CASSQIQGVGTGELFF. In DNA form, the CDR3 reads TGCGCCAGCAGCCAAATCCAGGGTGTCGGGACCGGGGAGCTGTTTTTT.

This chain connects TRBV6-5 to TRBJ1-6, with TRBD1 matching over 7 bases. The CDR3 totals 15 residues. Germline V CDR1 and CDR2: MNHEY, SVGAGI. Trimming removed 6 bases from V and 4 bases from J; junction bases left unmatched: 6. The CDR3 spells CASRTGTAYNSPLHF. The CDR3 coding sequence is TGTGCCAGCAGGACCGGGACAGCATATAATTCACCCCTCCACTTT.

The count of this clone is one. The CDR3 here is CASSPGRDNEQFF. The CDR3 DNA sequence: TGTGCCAGCTCACCAGGACGCGACAATGAGCAGTTCTTC. The rearrangement joins TRBV18 to TRBJ2-1; D ambiguous. Trimming removed 2 bases at V and 5 bases at J, with 7 bases between. CDR3 length equals 13 residues. Per germline, CDR1 KGHSH and CDR2 LQKENI.

The rearrangement uses TRBV29-1 and TRBJ2-3; 9 nucleotides agree with TRBD1. The CDR3 has 14 residues. The junction had 11 bases not matched to a gene; V was cut back by 8 bases and J by 5 bases. The germline V gene encodes CDR1 SQVTM and CDR2 ANQGSEA. For the CDR3, the DNA is TGCAGCTATCGGACAGGGGCAGGTGTAGATACGCAGTATTTT. Protein product: CSYRTGAGVDTQYF.

The rearrangement uses TRBV20-1 and TRBJ2-7; D call uncertain. This CDR3 has 11 residues. Trimming removed 5 bases from V and 1 base from J, with 6 bases in between. Germline V gene data show CDR1 as DFQATT and CDR2 as SNEGSKA (reference sequence). This CDR3 is CSASSSYEQYF. CDR3 DNA: TGCAGTGCTTCCAGTTCCTACGAGCAGTACTTC.

This chain uses TRBV4-3 with TRBJ1-2; D is undetermined. Germline V gives CDR1 LGHNA, CDR2 YSLEER. The CDR3 is 14 residues long. V was clipped by 0 bases and J by 4 bases, with 9 bases between them. DNA of the CDR3: TGCGCCAGCAGCCAAGATGAGGCTGCCTATGGCTACACCTTC. It is translated as CASSQDEAAYGYTF.

The chain is built from TRBV5-4 and TRBJ1-1; D possibly corresponds to TRBD1 (5 bases). This CDR3 is 15 amino acids long. The V gene lost 1 base and the J gene lost 1 base, with 11 bases spanning the gap. The germline gives CDR1 SGHNT, CDR2 YYREEE (reference sequence). The CDR3 DNA sequence: TGTGCCAGCAGCTTGACTCGGGGGGGGAACACTGAAGCTTTCTTT. Translated: CASSLTRGGNTEAFF. The complete variable domain, with remaining parts taken from reference TRBV5-4 and TRBJ1-1, reads ETGVTQSPTHLIKTRGQQVTLRCSSQSGHNTVSWYQQALGQGPQFIFQYYREEENGRGNFPPRFSGLQFPNYSSELNVNALELDDSALYLCASSLTRGGNTEAFFGQGTRLTVV.

The V gene is TRBV6-5, the J gene TRBJ1-5, with D unresolved. Germline CDR1 MNHEY, CDR2 SVGAGI. V dropped 5 bases and J dropped 6 bases, with 11 bases sitting between them. The CDR3 has 13 residues. The CDR3 loop reads CASSLSSIQPQHF. DNA for the CDR3: TGTGCCAGCAGTCTGTCCTCGATTCAGCCCCAGCATTTT.

A single count supports this clone. V gene TRBV6-6 combines with J gene TRBJ1-2; D is uncertain. CDR3 length: 14 residues. CDR1 and CDR2 (germline): MNHNY, SVGAGI (reference sequence). Trimming stripped 7 bases from V and 4 bases from J, with 16 bases between. This CDR3 reads CASTPFRESYGYTF. The CDR3, as DNA: TGTGCCAGCACCCCGTTCCGCGAAAGCTATGGCTACACCTTC.

The gene calls are TRBV19 and TRBJ1-1, with D hard to call. V was pared by 6 bases and J by 7 bases, with 12 bases between. The length of the CDR3 is 12 residues. Germline CDR1 LNHDA, CDR2 SQIVND (reference sequence). The CDR3 region is CASRGGRGEAFF. In DNA, the CDR3 is TGTGCCAGTAGAGGTGGTCGCGGTGAAGCTTTCTTT.

This chain links TRBV10-3 with TRBJ1-5, with TRBD1 as a possible D gene (5 bases). V dropped 3 bases and J dropped 2 bases, with 14 bases sitting between them. This CDR3 has 16 residues. Germline values: CDR1 ENHRY, CDR2 SYGVKD. Written as DNA, the CDR3 is TGTGCCATCAGTGACTCAGTAAGGGGTGGCAATCAGCCCCAGCATTTT. Protein: CAISDSVRGGNQPQHF.

The chain employs TRBV19 and TRBJ1-1; no reliable D call. This CDR3 region has 12 residues. Trimming left V 6 bases short and J 3 bases short, with 8 bases between. Germline values: CDR1 LNHDA, CDR2 SQIVND (reference sequence). As DNA, the CDR3 is TGTGCCAGTAGACGGGTGGACACTGAAGCTTTCTTT. Amino acids: CASRRVDTEAFF.

This clone was picked up one time. The chain carries TRBV19 and TRBJ1-6, with TRBD1 identical over 7 bases. With 0 bases clipped from V and 8 bases from J, the junction kept 1 base outside the gene matches. The CDR3 contains 14 residues. Per germline, CDR1 LNHDA and CDR2 SQIVND (reference sequence). The CDR3 sequence is CASSIDRGDSPLHF. DNA for the CDR3: TGTGCCAGTAGTATAGACAGGGGGGATTCACCCCTCCACTTT.

The chain joins TRBV15 to TRBJ2-5; D is perhaps TRBD1 (5 bases). The V gene lost 0 bases and the J gene lost 5 bases, with 13 bases spanning the gap. The CDR3 length is 15 residues. The germline CDR1 and CDR2 sequences are LNHNV and YYDKDF (reference sequence). The CDR3 region has the DNA TGTGCCACCAGCAGAGATCATGTGACAGCCGAGACCCAGTACTTC. This sequence encodes CATSRDHVTAETQYF.

The V gene is TRBV7-9, the J gene TRBJ1-6, with D uncertain. The ends were cut back, 1 base at V and 9 bases at J, with 10 bases in the middle. Germline CDR1 and CDR2: SEHNR and FQNEAQ (reference sequence). CDR3 length: 14 residues. CDR3 residues: CASSLEPRGSPLHF. In DNA, the CDR3 is TGTGCCAGCAGCTTAGAGCCTCGAGGTTCACCCCTCCACTTT. Filled out from reference TRBV7-9 and TRBJ1-6, the complete variable domain reads DTGVSQNPRHKITKRGQNVTFRCDPISEHNRLYWYRQTLGQGPEFLTYFQNEAQLEKSRLLSDRFSAERPKGSFSTLEIQRTEQGDSAMYLCASSLEPRGSPLHFGNGTRLTVT.

This chain joins TRBV7-9 and TRBJ2-1, with 7 bases lining up with TRBD1. This CDR3 has 16 residues. Looked up from germline, CDR1 is SEHNR and CDR2 is FQNEAQ (reference sequence). V dropped 5 bases and J dropped 5; count of bases not matched to a gene: 12. CDR3 protein: CASSTIQGTEDNEQFF. The CDR3 DNA sequence: TGTGCCAGCAGCACAATACAGGGGACGGAGGACAATGAGCAGTTCTTC. Drawing the rest from reference TRBV7-9 and TRBJ2-1, the complete variable domain is DTGVSQNPRHKITKRGQNVTFRCDPISEHNRLYWYRQTLGQGPEFLTYFQNEAQLEKSRLLSDRFSAERPKGSFSTLEIQRTEQGDSAMYLCASSTIQGTEDNEQFFGPGTRLTVL.

V and J are TRBV19 and TRBJ2-1; 9 nucleotides line up with TRBD2. CDR1 and CDR2 (germline): LNHDA, SQIVND (reference sequence). The trim removed 3 bases at V and 4 bases at J, leaving 7 bases unmatched. The CDR3 sequence is 16 residues long. This CDR3 reads CASSIALAGFYNEQFF. The CDR3 DNA sequence: TGTGCCAGTAGTATCGCCCTAGCGGGGTTTTACAATGAGCAGTTCTTC.

The chain combines TRBV6-1 with TRBJ1-1; no firm D call. Trimming cost V 2 bases and J 5 bases, with 6 bases left between them. The CDR3 is made up of 12 amino acids. The germline CDR1 and CDR2 sequences are MNHNS and SASEGT. The CDR3 spells CASSEIATEAFF. The DNA of the CDR3 is TGTGCCAGCAGTGAAATAGCGACTGAAGCTTTCTTT.

The chain couples TRBV27 to TRBJ2-3, with D unclear. V shed 1 base and J shed 0 bases, with 8 bases lying between them. The germline V gene encodes CDR1 MNHEY and CDR2 SMNVEV (reference sequence). The CDR3 contains 15 residues. The CDR3 coding sequence is TGTGCCAGCAGTTTATTGAGCCAGAGCACAGATACGCAGTATTTT. This codes for CASSLLSQSTDTQYF.

This chain uses TRBV4-1 with TRBJ2-5; TRBD2 matches at 7 bases. The CDR3 runs to 15 residues. Germline trimming cut 1 base from V and 5 bases from J; bases unmatched to any gene: 7. Germline V gives CDR1 MGHRA, CDR2 YSYEKL. CDR3 coding DNA: TGCGCCAGCAGCCAAGTAGGACTAGTCCCGGAGACCCAGTACTTC. This gives the protein CASSQVGLVPETQYF.